A selection of T cell receptor beta chains follows, all from one sample in a study of beta chain features in type 1 diabetes. Repertoires were generated with immunoSEQ multiplex PCR, while TCRdb's copy carries only in-frame clones and drops some. Of 970,000 or so clones listed, about 17% were seen once; the top ten hold 0.02% to 0.03%. Sequencing input: naive CD4+ T cells from blood. The source of these receptors is a woman aged 18-29 years in good health. Both conserved end residues are part of each CDR3. A D gene is named only where the DNA matches it firmly. Clone size is not always given. Where it is, it says once, few, many or a class for expanded clones.

CDR3: CASSLGSAGLWYEQYF
DNA: TGTGCCAGCAGTTTGGGATCCGCAGGGTTGTGGTACGAGCAGTACTTC
J: TRBJ2-7
D: -
length: 16
V: TRBV28
size: few

CDR3: CSAQRNEQYF
DNA: TGCAGTGCCCAACGGAACGAGCAGTACTTC
J: TRBJ2-7
D: -
length: 10
V: TRBV20-1
size: once

CDR3: CASSFRLGASAHYEQYF
DNA: TGTGCCAGCAGCTTTCGTCTTGGGGCCTCCGCCCACTACGAGCAGTACTTC
J: TRBJ2-7
D: -
length: 17
V: TRBV7-9
size: -

CDR3: CATSWDLSSGNTIYF
DNA: TGTGCCACCAGCTGGGACCTGAGCTCTGGAAACACCATATATTTT
J: TRBJ1-3
D: -
length: 15
V: TRBV15
size: few

CDR3: CASMDSLLHGYTF
DNA: TGTGCCAGTATGGACAGCTTACTACATGGCTACACCTTC
J: TRBJ1-2
D: -
length: 13
V: TRBV27
size: few

CDR3: CASRGSGGLWEQYF
DNA: TGTGCCAGCAGGGGAAGTGGTGGTTTATGGGAGCAGTACTTC
J: TRBJ2-7
D: -
length: 14
V: TRBV28
size: few

CDR3: CASSRFIGGDNEQFF
DNA: TGTGCCAGCAGTCGATTTATAGGGGGGGACAATGAGCAGTTCTTC
J: TRBJ2-1
D: -
length: 15
V: TRBV5-8
size: few

CDR3: CASSSSLAPSYEQYF
DNA: TGTGCCAGCAGCTCCTCACTAGCGCCCTCCTACGAGCAGTACTTC
J: TRBJ2-7
D: TRBD2
length: 15
V: TRBV5-6
size: -

CDR3: CASSLGQNEQFF
DNA: TGTGCCAGCAGCTTAGGACAGAATGAGCAGTTCTTC
J: TRBJ2-1
D: -
length: 12
V: TRBV11-2
size: -

CDR3: CASSGGRDAYEQYF
DNA: TGTGCCAGCAGTGGAGGGCGGGATGCCTACGAGCAGTACTTC
J: TRBJ2-7
D: -
length: 14
V: TRBV2
size: few

CDR3: CASSLRLATITYNEQFF
DNA: TGTGCCAGCAGCCTGAGACTAGCGACGATCACCTACAATGAGCAGTTCTTC
J: TRBJ2-1
D: TRBD2
length: 17
V: TRBV4-2
size: few

CDR3: CATKAGGRGEQFF
DNA: TGTGCCACCAAGGCCGGGGGCAGGGGGGAGCAGTTCTTC
J: TRBJ2-1
D: -
length: 13
V: TRBV6-5
size: -

CDR3: CASSSDRPNQPQHF
DNA: TGTGCCAGCAGTTCGGACAGGCCTAATCAGCCCCAGCATTTT
J: TRBJ1-5
D: TRBD1
length: 14
V: TRBV28
size: few

CDR3: CASMGGANYGYTF
DNA: TGTGCCAGCATGGGGGGAGCTAACTATGGCTACACCTTC
J: TRBJ1-2
D: -
length: 13
V: TRBV27
size: few

CDR3: CASRTGMNTEAFF
DNA: TGTGCCAGCAGGACAGGGATGAACACTGAAGCTTTCTTT
J: TRBJ1-1
D: TRBD1
length: 13
V: TRBV6-1
size: few

CDR3: CASSLTGLSAYGYTF
DNA: TGTGCCAGCAGTCTGACAGGGCTGTCGGCTTATGGCTACACCTTC
J: TRBJ1-2
D: TRBD1
length: 15
V: TRBV6-5
size: few

CDR3: CASRQSHIKNIQYF
DNA: TGTGCCAGTAGACAAAGCCACATAAAAAACATTCAGTACTTC
J: TRBJ2-4
D: -
length: 14
V: TRBV19
size: -

CDR3: CAISPGGNYGYTF
DNA: TGTGCCATCAGTCCGGGCGGCAACTATGGCTACACCTTC
J: TRBJ1-2
D: -
length: 13
V: TRBV10-3
size: few

CDR3: CASSQDDDRERSGNTIYF
DNA: TGTGCCAGCAGCCAAGACGACGACAGGGAGCGTTCTGGAAACACCATATATTTT
J: TRBJ1-3
D: TRBD1
length: 18
V: TRBV4-2
size: -

CDR3: CASSRSLAGDEQFF
DNA: TGTGCCAGCAGCCGATCGCTAGCGGGAGATGAGCAGTTCTTC
J: TRBJ2-1
D: TRBD2
length: 14
V: TRBV6-5
size: -

CDR3: CASSVASGNYEQYF
DNA: TGTGCCAGCAGCGTAGCAAGCGGGAACTACGAGCAGTACTTC
J: TRBJ2-7
D: TRBD2
length: 14
V: TRBV9
size: -

CDR3: CASSSPGTYYEQYF
DNA: TGTGCCAGCTCATCACCCGGGACGTACTACGAGCAGTACTTC
J: TRBJ2-7
D: -
length: 14
V: TRBV27
size: -

CDR3: CASSLGQGETQYF
DNA: TGTGCCAGCAGTTTGGGACAAGGAGAGACCCAGTACTTC
J: TRBJ2-5
D: -
length: 13
V: TRBV28
size: -

CDR3: CASSQDRTSGRFSYNEQFF
DNA: TGTGCCAGCAGCCAAGACAGGACTAGCGGGAGATTTTCCTACAATGAGCAGTTCTTC
J: TRBJ2-1
D: TRBD2
length: 19
V: TRBV5-8
size: -

CDR3: CASSPIRRGQGTTYEQYF
DNA: TGTGCCAGCAGCCCGATCCGAAGGGGACAGGGGACGACCTACGAGCAGTACTTC
J: TRBJ2-7
D: TRBD1
length: 18
V: TRBV7-9
size: -

CDR3: CASSIQGGYNEQFF
DNA: TGTGCCAGTAGTATCCAGGGAGGGTACAATGAGCAGTTCTTC
J: TRBJ2-1
D: TRBD2
length: 14
V: TRBV19
size: few

CDR3: CATRGTANNSPLHF
DNA: TGTGCCACCAGAGGGACAGCTAATAATTCACCCCTCCACTTT
J: TRBJ1-6
D: TRBD1
length: 14
V: TRBV11-2
size: -

CDR3: CASRTGTNEKLFF
DNA: TGTGCCAGCAGAACAGGAACCAATGAAAAACTGTTTTTT
J: TRBJ1-4
D: -
length: 13
V: TRBV6-5
size: -

CDR3: CATTGQGRYEQYF
DNA: TGTGCCACCACGGGACAGGGAAGGTACGAGCAGTACTTC
J: TRBJ2-7
D: TRBD1
length: 13
V: TRBV6-1
size: -

CDR3: CASSPGQGSDTQYF
DNA: TGTGCCAGCTCGCCGGGACAGGGATCAGATACGCAGTATTTT
J: TRBJ2-3
D: TRBD1
length: 14
V: TRBV18
size: few

CDR3: CASSVATGHSGNTIYF
DNA: TGTGCCAGCAGCGTAGCGACAGGACACTCTGGAAACACCATATATTTT
J: TRBJ1-3
D: -
length: 16
V: TRBV9
size: -

CDR3: CASSYPGQSDTIYF
DNA: TGTGCCAGCAGCTACCCAGGACAGTCTGACACCATATATTTT
J: TRBJ1-3
D: -
length: 14
V: TRBV7-8
size: -

CDR3: CASSLVGQGIEKLFF
DNA: TGTGCCAGCAGCTTAGTCGGACAGGGAATTGAAAAACTGTTTTTT
J: TRBJ1-4
D: TRBD1
length: 15
V: TRBV7-2
size: many

CDR3: CASSLGVGSYEKLFF
DNA: TGTGCCAGCAGCTTAGGAGTCGGTAGTTATGAAAAACTGTTTTTT
J: TRBJ1-4
D: -
length: 15
V: TRBV4-2
size: once

CDR3: CASSQGRGMNTEAFF
DNA: TGCGCCAGCAGCCAAGGCAGGGGAATGAACACTGAAGCTTTCTTT
J: TRBJ1-1
D: -
length: 15
V: TRBV4-3
size: few

CDR3: CASSLLGVGANVLTF
DNA: TGTGCCAGCAGCTTATTAGGGGTTGGGGCCAACGTCCTGACTTTC
J: TRBJ2-6
D: -
length: 15
V: TRBV7-2
size: few

CDR3: CASSPGQGFGELFF
DNA: TGTGCCAGCAGCCCGGGACAGGGATTCGGGGAGCTGTTTTTT
J: TRBJ2-2
D: TRBD1
length: 14
V: TRBV7-9
size: few

CDR3: CASRGDSGAFF
DNA: TGTGCCAGCAGAGGGGACAGCGGGGCTTTCTTT
J: TRBJ1-1
D: TRBD1
length: 11
V: TRBV2
size: -

CDR3: CASSLGTGANQPQHF
DNA: TGTGCCAGCAGCTTAGGGACAGGGGCAAATCAGCCCCAGCATTTT
J: TRBJ1-5
D: TRBD1
length: 15
V: TRBV7-9
size: -

CDR3: CASSLRAGRTDTQYF
DNA: TGTGCCAGCAGCTTACGGGCAGGCCGCACAGATACGCAGTATTTT
J: TRBJ2-3
D: -
length: 15
V: TRBV7-2
size: few

CDR3: CAGSSRGLAATF
DNA: TGTGCCGGCAGCTCCAGAGGACTAGCGGCGACATTC
J: TRBJ2-4
D: TRBD2
length: 12
V: TRBV7-2
size: few

CDR3: CSVASRFGSYEQYF
DNA: TGCAGCGTTGCAAGCAGGTTCGGCTCCTACGAGCAGTACTTC
J: TRBJ2-7
D: -
length: 14
V: TRBV29-1
size: -

CDR3: CASSLTRLETQYF
DNA: TGTGCCAGCAGCTTGACTAGATTGGAGACCCAGTACTTC
J: TRBJ2-5
D: -
length: 13
V: TRBV5-4
size: -

CDR3: CASSLAPSIDTQYF
DNA: TGTGCCAGCAGCCTCGCCCCATCGATCGATACGCAGTATTTT
J: TRBJ2-3
D: -
length: 14
V: TRBV7-2
size: -

CDR3: CASSPTRSLGGFEQFF
DNA: TGTGCCAGCAGCCCTACTCGTTCTCTGGGGGGCTTTGAGCAGTTCTTC
J: TRBJ2-1
D: -
length: 16
V: TRBV28
size: -

CDR3: CASSYGGQGQETQYF
DNA: TGTGCCAGCAGTTACGGCGGACAGGGCCAAGAGACCCAGTACTTC
J: TRBJ2-5
D: TRBD1
length: 15
V: TRBV6-5
size: once

CDR3: CASSPAGGDYEQYF
DNA: TGTGCCAGCAGCCCGGCAGGGGGGGACTACGAGCAGTACTTC
J: TRBJ2-7
D: -
length: 14
V: TRBV5-6
size: -

CDR3: CASSRQRTGDGYTF
DNA: TGTGCCAGCAGCCGTCAAAGGACAGGGGATGGCTACACCTTC
J: TRBJ1-2
D: TRBD1
length: 14
V: TRBV14
size: -

CDR3: CASSLGRGANVLTF
DNA: TGCGCCAGCAGCTTAGGTCGTGGGGCCAACGTCCTGACTTTC
J: TRBJ2-6
D: -
length: 14
V: TRBV5-1
size: few

CDR3: CASSSRLAGGHEQYF
DNA: TGTGCCAGCAGTTCAAGACTAGCGGGAGGCCACGAGCAGTACTTC
J: TRBJ2-7
D: TRBD2
length: 15
V: TRBV27
size: few

CDR3: CASSPQGVETQYF
DNA: TGTGCCAGCAGTCCACAGGGAGTAGAGACCCAGTACTTC
J: TRBJ2-5
D: -
length: 13
V: TRBV11-2
size: -